This TCR beta chain was profiled in a study of shared clonotypes between healthy human individuals. Trimming took off 6 bases at V and 0 bases at J, with 14 bases between the two ends. CDR1 is SNHLY and CDR2 is FYNNEI in the germline V gene. The CDR3 runs 16 residues. The sequenced material, unsorted PBMC DNA, was run on ten immunoSEQ deep assay plates. Profiled with immunoSEQ multiplex PCR; TCRdb holds only in-frame clones, not every one. The table lists 520,000 or so clones, about four fifths of them singletons. The chain is built from TRBV2 and TRBJ2-2, with D perhaps TRBD2 (6 bases). The sequenced sample was PBMCs. This clonotype was obtained from a woman aged 40 to 50 in good health. Some clones in this sample may be carry-over from other donors' samples. The CDR3 reads CASRGLREANTGELFF. The CDR3 nucleotides read TGTGCCAGCAGGGGCTTGCGGGAAGCGAACACCGGGGAGCTGTTTTTT.